This T cell receptor (beta chain) was identified in a study of glioma-infiltrating T cells. Amplification of TCR alpha and beta CDR3 regions from RNA used iRepertoire nested multiplex PCR. Tissue mRNA or PBMC total RNA, roughly 100-400 ng, went into one-step reverse transcription and amplification. TCRdb analysed the multiplex PCR reads with MiXCR anew, one entry per CDR3 protein. The sample has 44,000 or so distinct CDR3 sequences, 20% to 25% seen once. Points from the study as a whole: CDR3 overlap between tissue and blood was very small. Above-expected tissue-blood divergence occurred in all gliomas, most in low-grade ones.

There are many counts of this clonotype. Its antigen is unidentified. This CDR3 is built from 14 residues. Trimming at V came to 8 bases and at J to 2 bases, leaving 4 bases not matched to a gene. Germline CDR1 and CDR2: MRHNA and SNTAGT. What was sequenced was glioma tissue, nonneoplastic brain tissue, or PBMCs (not recorded which). The TCR sequence derives from a human donor with low-grade glioma or glioblastoma, undergoing nonglioma brain surgery, or in good health (not recorded which). The V call is TRBV6-4, the J call TRBJ2-3; TRBD2 agrees at 10 bases. The CDR3 region is CASRAGGTTDTQYF. DNA for the CDR3: TGTGCCAGCCGAGCGGGAGGGACCACAGATACGCAGTATTTT.